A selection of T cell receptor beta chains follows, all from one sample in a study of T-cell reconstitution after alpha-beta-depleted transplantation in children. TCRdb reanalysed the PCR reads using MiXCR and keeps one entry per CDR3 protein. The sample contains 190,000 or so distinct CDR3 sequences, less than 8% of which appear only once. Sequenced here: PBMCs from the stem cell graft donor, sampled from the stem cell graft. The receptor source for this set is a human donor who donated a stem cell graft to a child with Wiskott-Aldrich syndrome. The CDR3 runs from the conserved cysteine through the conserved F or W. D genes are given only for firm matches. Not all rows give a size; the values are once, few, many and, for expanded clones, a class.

CDR3aa: CASSDSGRLYF
CDR3nt: TGTGCCAGCAGCGACTCTGGCAGGTTGTACTTC
d_gene: .
j_gene: TRBJ2-5
len: 11
v_gene: TRBV7-6
abundance: .

CDR3aa: CASSQRAGGPFGRSYNEQFF
CDR3nt: TGTGCCAGCAGCCAACGGGCGGGGGGGCCTTTTGGAAGGTCCTACAATGAGCAGTTCTTC
d_gene: TRBD2
j_gene: TRBJ2-1
len: 20
v_gene: TRBV3-1
abundance: few

CDR3aa: CASSPLAGVIDEQYF
CDR3nt: TGTGCCAGCTCACCTCTAGCGGGAGTTATCGACGAGCAGTACTTC
d_gene: TRBD2
j_gene: TRBJ2-7
len: 15
v_gene: TRBV18
abundance: .

CDR3aa: CASSHGLDQPQHF
CDR3nt: TGTGCCAGCAGCCACGGCCTAGATCAGCCCCAGCATTTT
d_gene: .
j_gene: TRBJ1-5
len: 13
v_gene: TRBV12-3/TRBV12-4
abundance: .

CDR3aa: CAWSNPNGYTF
CDR3nt: TGTGCCTGGAGTAACCCTAATGGCTACACCTTC
d_gene: .
j_gene: TRBJ1-2
len: 11
v_gene: TRBV30
abundance: many

CDR3aa: CASRGRRSYTF
CDR3nt: TGTGCCAGCAGGGGACGGAGGAGCTACACCTTC
d_gene: .
j_gene: TRBJ1-2
len: 11
v_gene: TRBV19
abundance: .

CDR3aa: CASSPRGSDYGYTF
CDR3nt: TGTGCCAGCAGCCCCAGGGGGAGTGACTATGGCTACACCTTC
d_gene: TRBD1
j_gene: TRBJ1-2
len: 14
v_gene: TRBV6-5
abundance: many

CDR3aa: CASSLPGQENTGELFF
CDR3nt: TGCGCCAGCAGCTTACCGGGACAGGAGAACACCGGGGAGCTGTTTTTT
d_gene: TRBD1
j_gene: TRBJ2-2
len: 16
v_gene: TRBV5-1
abundance: many

CDR3aa: CASSIRTGISYNEQFF
CDR3nt: TGTGCCAGTAGTATCCGGACTGGGATCTCCTACAATGAGCAGTTCTTC
d_gene: .
j_gene: TRBJ2-1
len: 16
v_gene: TRBV19
abundance: .

CDR3aa: CASSLGEVFFGETQYF
CDR3nt: TGCGCCAGCAGCCTAGGTGAGGTATTCTTCGGAGAGACCCAGTACTTC
d_gene: .
j_gene: TRBJ2-5
len: 16
v_gene: TRBV5-1
abundance: many

CDR3aa: CASSFGLAQYF
CDR3nt: TGTGCCAGCAGTTTCGGGCTAGCGCAGTATTTT
d_gene: .
j_gene: TRBJ2-3
len: 11
v_gene: TRBV28
abundance: many

CDR3aa: CASSLLAVSTDTQYF
CDR3nt: TGTGCCAGCAGCTTACTAGCGGTTTCCACAGATACGCAGTATTTT
d_gene: TRBD2
j_gene: TRBJ2-3
len: 15
v_gene: TRBV7-8
abundance: many

CDR3aa: CASSLTGGRFVGTEAFF
CDR3nt: TGTGCCAGCAGCTTAACGGGTGGCCGGTTTGTGGGCACTGAAGCTTTCTTT
d_gene: .
j_gene: TRBJ1-1
len: 17
v_gene: TRBV7-2
abundance: few

CDR3aa: CSTLTGNGYTF
CDR3nt: TGCAGTACATTAACAGGGAATGGCTACACCTTC
d_gene: .
j_gene: TRBJ1-2
len: 11
v_gene: TRBV20-1
abundance: many

CDR3aa: CASSLSQGAIIPEAFF
CDR3nt: TGTGCCAGCAGCTTAAGTCAGGGGGCGATAATCCCTGAAGCTTTCTTT
d_gene: TRBD1
j_gene: TRBJ1-1
len: 16
v_gene: TRBV7-8
abundance: many

CDR3aa: CASSRRDRVYNEQFF
CDR3nt: TGTGCCAGCTCACGCCGGGACAGGGTCTACAATGAGCAGTTCTTC
d_gene: TRBD1
j_gene: TRBJ2-1
len: 15
v_gene: TRBV18
abundance: many

CDR3aa: CASSLGVGLSPDRPSSYEQYF
CDR3nt: TGTGCCAGCAGTTTAGGGGTGGGCCTCTCCCCAGACAGGCCGAGCTCCTACGAGCAGTACTTC
d_gene: .
j_gene: TRBJ2-7
len: 21
v_gene: TRBV12-3/TRBV12-4
abundance: few

CDR3aa: CASRTGSWTEAFF
CDR3nt: TGTGCCAGCAGAACAGGTTCTTGGACTGAAGCTTTCTTT
d_gene: .
j_gene: TRBJ1-1
len: 13
v_gene: TRBV2
abundance: many

CDR3aa: CSARDPRGGTEAFF
CDR3nt: TGCAGTGCTAGAGATCCCAGGGGAGGCACTGAAGCTTTCTTT
d_gene: .
j_gene: TRBJ1-1
len: 14
v_gene: TRBV20-1
abundance: many

CDR3aa: CASSQREGNEQYF
CDR3nt: TGTGCCAGCAGCCAGAGGGAAGGCAACGAGCAGTACTTC
d_gene: .
j_gene: TRBJ2-7
len: 13
v_gene: TRBV3-1
abundance: many

CDR3aa: CASSLGLAGGSYNEQFF
CDR3nt: TGTGCCAGCAGTCTGGGACTAGCGGGGGGATCCTACAATGAGCAGTTCTTC
d_gene: TRBD2
j_gene: TRBJ2-1
len: 17
v_gene: TRBV12-3/TRBV12-4
abundance: few

CDR3aa: CASMDNGGYTF
CDR3nt: TGCGCCAGCATGGATAATGGTGGCTACACCTTC
d_gene: .
j_gene: TRBJ1-2
len: 11
v_gene: TRBV10-1
abundance: many

CDR3aa: CSVEGGSEKLFF
CDR3nt: TGCAGCGTTGAAGGTGGGAGTGAAAAACTGTTTTTT
d_gene: .
j_gene: TRBJ1-4
len: 12
v_gene: TRBV29-1
abundance: many

CDR3aa: CASSLGNTEAFF
CDR3nt: TGTGCCAGCAGTTTGGGGAACACTGAAGCTTTCTTT
d_gene: .
j_gene: TRBJ1-1
len: 12
v_gene: TRBV12-3/TRBV12-4
abundance: many

CDR3aa: CSGGRGAVTDTQYF
CDR3nt: TGCAGTGGGGGGCGGGGGGCCGTCACAGATACGCAGTATTTT
d_gene: TRBD2
j_gene: TRBJ2-3
len: 14
v_gene: TRBV20-1
abundance: many

CDR3aa: CASSLRPGTNQPQHF
CDR3nt: TGTGCCAGCAGTTTACGTCCGGGGACCAATCAGCCCCAGCATTTT
d_gene: .
j_gene: TRBJ1-5
len: 15
v_gene: TRBV12-3/TRBV12-4
abundance: many

CDR3aa: CASRPTAPGAGIAKNIQYF
CDR3nt: TGTGCCAGCAGGCCCACTGCCCCAGGGGCCGGTATAGCCAAAAACATTCAGTACTTC
d_gene: .
j_gene: TRBJ2-4
len: 19
v_gene: TRBV27
abundance: .

CDR3aa: CASSYNPTRESNQPQHF
CDR3nt: TGTGCCAGCAGTTATAACCCCACGCGAGAGAGCAATCAGCCCCAGCATTTT
d_gene: .
j_gene: TRBJ1-5
len: 17
v_gene: TRBV6-5
abundance: few